The 6 T cell receptor beta chains reported below all come from one sample, sequenced in a study of response to subunit inactivated influenza vaccine. TCRdb reprocessed the RT-PCR reads with MiXCR, giving one entry per CDR3 protein. This sample has about 540,000 distinct CDR3 sequences, with around a quarter found just once. The sample also formed part of further work on T cells expressing NK-cell markers. From that second work: UMIs accompanied the 5'RACE template switching by which TCR beta cDNA was made.

The material sequenced was CD4+ T cells sorted from PBMCs, taken 11 to 12 days after vaccination. These receptor sequences come from a middle-aged man who received an inactivated influenza vaccine.

The chain has TRBV5-6 and TRBJ1-2; unclear D gene. This CDR3 has 15 amino acids. Between the trimmed V and J ends, which lost 0 bases and 6 bases, there was a span of 15 bases. Germline CDR1 is SGHDT and CDR2 is YYEEEE. CDR3 nucleotides: TGTGCCAGCAGCTTGGTGGGCATTACCGGGGATGGCTACACCTTC. Translated, it gives CASSLVGITGDGYTF.

This clonotype was counted a few times. The chain is built from TRBV29-1 and TRBJ2-1, with D unresolved. CDR3 length: 16 residues. Germline values: CDR1 SQVTM, CDR2 ANQGSEA. V was cut by 0 bases and J by 8 bases, with 20 bases left in between. CDR3 region: CSVEDRFSRSGDEQFF. Written as DNA, the CDR3 is TGCAGCGTTGAAGATCGGTTTTCGCGGAGTGGGGATGAGCAGTTCTTC.

V and J are TRBV5-1 and TRBJ2-7; TRBD1 or TRBD2 may be the D gene (5 bases each). There are 13 residues in the CDR3. Trimming removed 5 bases at V and 2 bases at J, with 11 bases between. Germline CDR1 reads SGHRS; CDR2 reads YFSETQ. The CDR3 DNA is TGCGCCAGCAGGATGGTGGGGGCCTACGAGCAGTACTTC. It translates to CASRMVGAYEQYF.

This clonotype showed up just a few times. The chain has TRBV29-1 and TRBJ2-7; D is perhaps TRBD2 (6 bases). V was shortened by 6 bases and J by 4 bases, with 10 bases between the two germline ends. CDR3 length equals 11 residues. Germline CDR1 and CDR2: SQVTM and ANQGSEA. The CDR3 nucleotides are TGCAGCGTGGAACTAGCTTACGAGCAGTACTTC. Translated, it gives CSVELAYEQYF.

The chain carries TRBV4-2 and TRBJ2-7, with 7 positions matching TRBD1. CDR1 is LGHNA, CDR2 YNFKEQ, per germline. Unmatched junction bases numbered 12, after V lost 4 bases and J lost 6 bases. The CDR3 has 15 amino acids. CDR3 amino acids: CASSRQQGQTTEQYF. CDR3 in DNA: TGTGCCAGCAGCCGCCAACAGGGGCAAACTACCGAGCAGTACTTC.

This clonotype was seen many times. This chain connects TRBV5-1 to TRBJ1-2; D may be TRBD1 (5 bases). Germline-derived CDR1 and CDR2 are SGHRS and YFSETQ. The CDR3 runs to 15 residues. The V gene lost 0 bases and the J gene lost 4 bases, with 13 bases spanning the gap. The DNA for the CDR3 is TGCGCCAGCAGCTTGGAACCGCTCGGGGGCTATGGCTACACCTTC. Translated: CASSLEPLGGYGYTF.